This T cell receptor (beta chain) is from a study of blood T cell repertoires in COVID-19. About the research overall: Samples taken during acute and convalescent COVID-19 were collected in the United States, Italy and Spain. Sources were T cells, B-cell-depleted T cells, or PBMCs; the material itself was cDNA or gDNA.

Method: immunoSEQ multiplex PCR; TCRdb's copy keeps in-frame clones and lacks some. The sample comprises 140,000 or so clones, 88% of which are singletons, and approximately 2.5% rests with the top ten. Patients of the Seattle cohort, enrolled during active infection, were followed longitudinally. Trimming removed 1 base at V and 8 bases at J, with 8 bases between. The CDR3 is 12 amino acids. CDR1 and CDR2 from the germline V gene are SEHNR and FQNEAQ (reference sequence). The chain is built from TRBV7-9 and TRBJ1-1; the D gene is possibly TRBD1 (5 bases). The sequenced sample was peripheral blood. This clonotype was obtained from a human donor with COVID-19, enrolled during active disease. The donor label of this sample is uncertain. The CDR3 DNA follows: TGTGCCAGCAGCTTAGGGGGCGACGAAGCTTTCTTT. This gives the protein CASSLGGDEAFF.